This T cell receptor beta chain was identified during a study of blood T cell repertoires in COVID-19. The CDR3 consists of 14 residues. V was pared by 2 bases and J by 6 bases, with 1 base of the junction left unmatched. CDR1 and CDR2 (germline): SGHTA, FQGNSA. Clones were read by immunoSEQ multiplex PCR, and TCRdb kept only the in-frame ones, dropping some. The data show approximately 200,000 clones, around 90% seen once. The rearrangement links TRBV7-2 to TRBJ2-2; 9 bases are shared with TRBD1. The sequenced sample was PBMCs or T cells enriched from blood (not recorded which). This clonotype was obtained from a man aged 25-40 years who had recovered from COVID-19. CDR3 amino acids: CASSLRTGAGELFF. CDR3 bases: TGTGCCAGCAGCTTACGGACAGGGGCCGGGGAGCTGTTTTTT. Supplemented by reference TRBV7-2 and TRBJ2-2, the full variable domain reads GAGVSQSPSNKVTEKGKDVELRCDPISGHTALYWYRQSLGQGLEFLIYFQGNSAPDKSGLPSDRFSAERTGGSVSTLTIQRTQQEDSAVYLCASSLRTGAGELFFGEGSRLTVL.